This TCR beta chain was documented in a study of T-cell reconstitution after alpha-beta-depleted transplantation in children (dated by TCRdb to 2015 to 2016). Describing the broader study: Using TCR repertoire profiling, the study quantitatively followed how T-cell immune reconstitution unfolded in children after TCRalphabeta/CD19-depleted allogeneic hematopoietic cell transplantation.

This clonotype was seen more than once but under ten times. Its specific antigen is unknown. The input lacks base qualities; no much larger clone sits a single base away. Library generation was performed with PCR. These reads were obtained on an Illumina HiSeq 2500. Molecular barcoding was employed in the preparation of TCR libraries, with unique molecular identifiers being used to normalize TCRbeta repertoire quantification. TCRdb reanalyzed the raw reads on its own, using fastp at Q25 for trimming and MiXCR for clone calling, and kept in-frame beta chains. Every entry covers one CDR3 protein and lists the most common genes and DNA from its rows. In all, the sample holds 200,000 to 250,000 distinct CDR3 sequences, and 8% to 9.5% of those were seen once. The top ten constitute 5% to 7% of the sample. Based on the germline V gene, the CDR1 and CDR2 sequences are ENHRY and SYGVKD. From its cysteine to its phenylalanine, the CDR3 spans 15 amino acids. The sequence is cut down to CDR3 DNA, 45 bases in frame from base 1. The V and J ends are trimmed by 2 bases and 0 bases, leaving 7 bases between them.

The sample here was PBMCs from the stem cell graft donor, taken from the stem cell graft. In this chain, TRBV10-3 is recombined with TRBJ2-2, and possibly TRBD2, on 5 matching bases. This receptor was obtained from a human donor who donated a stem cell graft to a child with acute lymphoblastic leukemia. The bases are TGTGCCATCAGTGAGCGGACTTCGAACACCGGGGAGCTGTTTTTT. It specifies CAISERTSNTGELFF.